This T cell receptor (beta chain) was profiled in a study of OX40 agonist ivuxolimab in advanced cancers. At the level of the study: Patients got intravenous ivuxolimab at 0.01 to 10 mg/kg every 2 weeks. Dose-escalation patients were diagnosed with hepatocellular carcinoma, melanoma, renal cell cancer or head and neck cancer.

Broader study findings: Clonal expansion was seen in CD4+ and CD8+ blood T cells by week 6 at 0.1 to 3.0 mg/kg.

The assay was immunoSEQ multiplex PCR, and TCRdb's table has in-frame clones only and misses some. The sample holds about 73,000 clones; roughly 86% are singletons and the top ten take around 0.8%. Regarding this clone: Its specificity is unknown.

Germline-derived CDR1 and CDR2 are SGHRS and YFSETQ. CDR3 length: 15 residues. Trimming shortened V by 4 bases and J by 7 bases, and 20 bases separated the two germline ends. This clonotype was sampled from an adult with an advanced solid tumor such as melanoma, head and neck, liver or kidney cancer. The chain carries TRBV5-1 and TRBJ2-5; D is perhaps TRBD1 (7 bases). Specimen: CD4+ or CD8+ T cells sorted from blood, collected in a trial of the OX40 agonist ivuxolimab. CDR3: CASSPGDSSSGTQYF. DNA for the CDR3: TGCGCCAGCAGCCCGGGGGACAGTTCCTCAGGGACCCAGTACTTC. The full variable domain, completed using reference TRBV5-1 and TRBJ2-5, is KAGVTQTPRYLIKTRGQQVTLSCSPISGHRSVSWYQQTPGQGLQFLFEYFSETQRNKGNFPGRFSGRQFSNSRSEMNVSTLELGDSALYLCASSPGDSSSGTQYFGPGTRLLVL.